The 7 T cell receptor beta chains in this list originate from one sample, sequenced in a study of T-cell memory formation after mild COVID-19. TCRdb recomputed calls from the 5' RACE reads with MiXCR, one row per CDR3 protein. The sample consists of 65,000 to 90,000 distinct CDR3 sequences, approximately 15% of them appearing once. Sequences were obtained from PBMCs or a T cell subset sorted from them (not recorded which). These receptors were taken from an adult woman who had mild COVID-19 (a few samples of this study predate the infection). Cell type and time point are not known.

This clonotype was seen a few times. This chain's CDR3 is CASFPSGGAAETQYF. The CDR3 nucleotides are TGTGCCAGCTTCCCTAGCGGGGGGGCAGCGGAGACCCAGTACTTC. V gene TRBV2 combines with J gene TRBJ2-5; 12 bases are a match to TRBD2. CDR3 length: 15 amino acids. Germline-derived CDR1 and CDR2 are SNHLY and FYNNEI. J gave up 5 bases and V 8 bases, and 9 bases lay outside the gene matches.

This clonotype has only a few counts. The gene calls are TRBV4-1 and TRBJ2-2; D may be TRBD2 (5 bases). Between the trimmed V and J ends, which lost 3 bases and 1 base, there was a span of 6 bases. The CDR3 spans 14 residues. CDR1 is MGHRA and CDR2 is YSYEKL in the germline V gene. The CDR3: CASSQRVNTGELFF. In DNA form, the CDR3 reads TGCGCCAGCAGCCAGCGGGTGAACACCGGGGAGCTGTTTTTT.

This clonotype was observed many times. This chain connects TRBV5-1 to TRBJ2-7; D is unclear. CDR1 is SGHRS and CDR2 is YFSETQ in the germline V gene. V was trimmed by 2 bases and J by 4 bases, leaving 13 bases between them. CDR3 length equals 14 residues. The CDR3 DNA follows: TGCGCCAGCAGCTTCCAGGCGGTAGATTACGAGCAGTACTTC. It specifies CASSFQAVDYEQYF.

In DNA, the CDR3 is TGTGCCAGCAGTGAGGGACAGGGCACTGAAGCTTTCTTT. Translating it yields CASSEGQGTEAFF. The chain carries TRBV25-1 and TRBJ1-1, with 9 positions matching TRBD1. J gave up 4 bases and V 3 bases, and 0 bases lay outside the gene matches. Looked up from germline, CDR1 is MGHDK and CDR2 is SYGVNS. The CDR3 has 13 amino acids.

This clonotype showed up just a few times. V and J are TRBV7-9 and TRBJ1-1; D gene uncertain. This CDR3 is 15 amino acids long. CDR1 and CDR2 (germline): SEHNR, FQNEAQ (reference sequence). Trimming took off 1 base at V and 0 bases at J, with 9 bases between the two ends. The CDR3 sequence is CASSLGREMNTEAFF. CDR3 coding DNA: TGTGCCAGCAGCTTAGGACGGGAAATGAACACTGAAGCTTTCTTT.

The chain uses TRBV10-2 and TRBJ1-1, with 8 bases identical to TRBD1. Germline V gene data show CDR1 as WSHSY and CDR2 as SAAADI. The CDR3 has 10 residues. After removal of 8 bases from V and 8 bases from J, the junction contained 1 base not matched to a gene. The CDR3 sequence: CASGDREAFF. The CDR3 DNA sequence: TGCGCCAGCGGGGACAGGGAAGCTTTCTTT.

This clonotype occurred a few times. This sequence joins TRBV20-1 and TRBJ1-5; 10 nucleotides agree with TRBD1. With 7 bases clipped from V and 3 bases from J, the junction kept 9 bases outside the gene matches. The CDR3 is made up of 15 amino acids. Germline V gene lookup returns CDR1 DFQATT and CDR2 SNEGSKA (reference sequence). The DNA of the CDR3 is TGCAGTGGGGCGGCAGGGACAGGGGACAATCAGCCCCAGCATTTT. Translation gives CSGAAGTGDNQPQHF.